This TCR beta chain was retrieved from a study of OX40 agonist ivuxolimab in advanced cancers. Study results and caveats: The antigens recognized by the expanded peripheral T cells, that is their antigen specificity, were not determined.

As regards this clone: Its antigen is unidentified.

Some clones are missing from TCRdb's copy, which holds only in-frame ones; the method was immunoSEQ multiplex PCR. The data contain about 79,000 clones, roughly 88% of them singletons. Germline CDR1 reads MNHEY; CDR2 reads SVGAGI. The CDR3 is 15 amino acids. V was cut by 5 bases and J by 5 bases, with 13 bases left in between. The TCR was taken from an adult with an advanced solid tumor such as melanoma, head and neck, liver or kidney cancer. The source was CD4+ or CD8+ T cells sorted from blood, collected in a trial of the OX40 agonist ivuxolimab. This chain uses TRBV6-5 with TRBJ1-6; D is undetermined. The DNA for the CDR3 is TGTGCCAGCAGTCGGTGGCTCGGGGATAATTCACCCCTCCACTTT. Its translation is CASSRWLGDNSPLHF.